Below are 21 T cell receptor beta chains sequenced from a single sample in a study of vaccination effects on CD4 cells after COVID-19. For these receptors, no antigen is known. Prior to sequencing, the ViraFEST assay stimulated PBMC with viral peptide pools, which expanded the antigen-specific CD4+ T cells. Cells that had been cultured for 10 days were the source of isolated CD4+ T cells. As their vaccination, participants received two doses of either BNT162b2 or mRNA-1273. TCRdb keeps only in-frame clones here, not all; method: immunoSEQ multiplex PCR. The sample comprises tens of thousands of clones, 70% to 85% of which are singletons, and roughly 2% rests with the top ten. Here the sequenced sample was CD4+ T cells from PBMCs cultured with HCoV-NL63 spike peptides, taken after COVID-19 vaccination. The receptor source for this set is a human donor who received a COVID-19 vaccine. Some clones in this sample may be carry-over from other donors' samples.

The chain employs TRBV7-9 and TRBJ1-3; D gene ambiguous. The CDR3 sequence is 16 residues long. The V gene's germline CDR1 is SEHNR and CDR2 FQNEAQ (reference sequence). V lost 1 base, J lost 0 bases, and 10 bases lay in between. The CDR3 sequence: CASSLDFLSSGNTIYF. The CDR3 DNA is TGTGCCAGCAGCTTAGATTTCTTGAGCTCTGGAAACACCATATATTTT.

The J gene is TRBJ1-2, the V gene TRBV14; 7 positions match TRBD1. CDR3 length equals 14 residues. Germline CDR1 and CDR2: SGHDN and FVKESK. V trimming: 2 bases; J trimming: 0 bases; junction bases outside the gene matches: 0. The CDR3 sequence is CASSQQGANYGYTF. The CDR3 bases are TGTGCCAGCAGCCAACAGGGGGCTAACTATGGCTACACCTTC.

The J gene is TRBJ2-3, the V gene TRBV24-1; D gene uncertain. This CDR3 region has 15 residues. V was trimmed by 1 base and J by 4 bases, leaving 11 bases between them. Germline values: CDR1 KGHDR, CDR2 SFDVKD. The CDR3 DNA follows: TGTGCCACCAGTGATTTAAGGACGAGTGCAGATACGCAGTATTTT. Protein: CATSDLRTSADTQYF.

The chain recombines TRBV5-1 with TRBJ2-2; D tentatively reads TRBD1 or TRBD2 (5 bases each). Per the germline V gene, CDR1 is SGHRS and CDR2 is YFSETQ. The CDR3 has 14 amino acids. The V and J ends lost 4 bases and 2 bases respectively, with 9 bases between them. In DNA, the CDR3 is TGCGCCAGCAGCGGGGGACGTAACACCGGGGAGCTGTTTTTT. Its translation: CASSGGRNTGELFF.

V is TRBV4-1 and J is TRBJ2-5, with 12 bases identical to TRBD2. CDR3 length: 18 residues. Germline-derived CDR1 and CDR2 are MGHRA and YSYEKL. The ends lost 6 bases at V and 3 bases at J; junction bases unmatched: 14. The CDR3 loop is CASSSGASGGAVEETQYF. CDR3 DNA: TGCGCCAGCAGTTCCGGGGCTAGCGGGGGGGCGGTCGAAGAGACCCAGTACTTC.

The chain combines TRBV7-6 with TRBJ2-3, with D maybe TRBD2 (5 bases). There are 20 residues in the CDR3. The V end lost 1 base, the J end lost 4 bases, and 27 bases lay between the germline ends. CDR1 and CDR2 (germline): SGHVS, FNYEAQ. The CDR3 region has the DNA TGTGCCAGCAGCTTAGGGTTTACTAGAGTTATACCTAGTAGCGCAGATACGCAGTATTTT. As protein: CASSLGFTRVIPSSADTQYF.

The rearrangement links TRBV18 to TRBJ1-1, with D possibly TRBD1 on 5 matching bases. Germline loops: CDR1 KGHSH, CDR2 LQKENI. V was shortened by 3 bases and J by 0 bases, with 14 bases between the two germline ends. The CDR3 has 16 residues. The CDR3 protein is CASSPVLGPMNTEAFF. The CDR3 DNA sequence: TGTGCCAGCTCACCCGTGTTGGGACCGATGAACACTGAAGCTTTCTTT. Together with reference TRBV18 and TRBJ1-1, the CDR3 gives the full variable domain: NAGVMQNPRHLVRRRGQEARLRCSPMKGHSHVYWYRQLPEEGLKFMVYLQKENIIDESGMPKERFSAEFPKEGPSILRIQQVVRGDSAAYFCASSPVLGPMNTEAFFGQGTRLTVV.

The V and J genes are TRBV7-3 and TRBJ1-1, with 7 bases matching TRBD1. This CDR3 is 13 amino acids long. The germline gives CDR1 SGHTA, CDR2 FQGTGA. The V gene end was trimmed by 7 bases and the J gene end by 3 bases; junction bases not matched to a gene: 5. The CDR3 spells CASTDRVDTEAFF. The CDR3 DNA sequence: TGTGCCAGCACCGACAGGGTTGACACTGAAGCTTTCTTT.

The genes are TRBV7-3 and TRBJ2-2; 7 bases match TRBD1. CDR1 is SGHTA and CDR2 is FQGTGA in the germline V gene. V was clipped by 5 bases and J by 0 bases; unmatched bases: 6. CDR3 length equals 16 residues. The CDR3: CASSPPGQSNTGELFF. The CDR3 bases are TGTGCCAGCAGCCCCCCGGGACAGTCGAACACCGGGGAGCTGTTTTTT.

This clone was observed a single time. This chain connects TRBV3-1 (or the pseudogene TRBV3-2) to TRBJ2-3; 10 nucleotides agree with TRBD2. There are 17 residues in the CDR3. Germline values: CDR1 LGHDT, CDR2 YNNKEL (reference sequence). V lost 4 bases, J lost 2 bases, and 9 bases stayed unmatched. The CDR3 DNA reads TGTGCCAGCAGCCTTCGTACTAGCGGGGACACCACAGATACGCAGTATTTT. Amino acids: CASSLRTSGDTTDTQYF.

V is TRBV11-2 and J is TRBJ2-6, with a possible D match to TRBD2 (6 bases). Between the trimmed V and J ends, which lost 6 bases and 1 base, there was a span of 19 bases. The CDR3 is made up of 18 amino acids. Germline V gene sequence: CDR1 SGHAT, CDR2 FQNNGV. CDR3 protein: CASRIYSGGSSGANVLTF. The CDR3 coding sequence is TGTGCCAGCAGAATTTATTCCGGGGGATCTTCTGGGGCCAACGTCCTGACTTTC.

The V gene is TRBV28, the J gene TRBJ2-5; D call uncertain. Germline CDR1 reads MDHEN; CDR2 reads SYDVKM. The length of the CDR3 is 11 residues. The ends were cut back, 5 bases at V and 1 base at J, with 2 bases in the middle. CDR3 amino acids: CASSTQETQYF. The DNA of the CDR3 is TGTGCCAGCAGTACCCAAGAGACCCAGTACTTC.

This chain joins TRBV12-5 and TRBJ2-3; D remains unclear. This CDR3 contains 13 residues. Trimming took off 0 bases at V and 3 bases at J, with 4 bases between the two ends. Looked up from germline, CDR1 is LGHNT and CDR2 is FRNRAP. The CDR3 here is CASGLVWTDTQYF. DNA for the CDR3: TGTGCTAGTGGTTTGGTATGGACAGATACGCAGTATTTT.

The chain links TRBV5-1 to TRBJ2-5; 9 nucleotides line up with TRBD1. The CDR3 covers 15 residues. The V gene's germline CDR1 is SGHRS and CDR2 YFSETQ. With 2 bases clipped from V and 5 bases from J, the junction kept 7 bases outside the gene matches. The CDR3 reads CASSFTPTGGETQYF. The CDR3 coding sequence is TGCGCCAGCAGCTTCACACCGACAGGGGGGGAGACCCAGTACTTC.

The genes are TRBV5-4 and TRBJ2-5; D ambiguous. Per germline, CDR1 SGHNT and CDR2 YYREEE (reference sequence). The CDR3 has 13 amino acids. Trimming cost V 4 bases and J 2 bases, with 9 bases left between them. The CDR3 here is CASSVYIQETQYF. CDR3 nucleotides: TGTGCCAGCAGCGTGTACATACAAGAGACCCAGTACTTC.

This rearrangement joins TRBV18 to TRBJ2-5; D remains ambiguous. The CDR3 runs 13 residues. Deletions cut 2 bases from V and 3 bases from J, with 7 bases between. The V gene's germline CDR1 is KGHSH and CDR2 LQKENI. The CDR3 nucleotides are TGTGCCAGCTCACCATTTGGGGAAGAGACCCAGTACTTC. This codes for CASSPFGEETQYF.

This clone was observed once. The genes are TRBV28 and TRBJ1-2; D unclear. Between the trimmed V and J ends, which lost 6 bases and 2 bases, there was a span of 19 bases. CDR3 length: 16 residues. Germline V lookup: CDR1 MDHEN, CDR2 SYDVKM. The CDR3 DNA reads as TGTGCCAGCAGGGGGAGGGTGGGATGGGGAAACTATGGCTACACCTTC. Residues: CASRGRVGWGNYGYTF.

This rearrangement joins TRBV7-2 to TRBJ2-1, with D tentatively TRBD1 (8 bases). This CDR3 spans 16 amino acids. Trimming removed 4 bases at V and 8 bases at J, with 21 bases between. CDR1 SGHTA and CDR2 FQGNSA come from the germline V gene. The chain's CDR3 is CASSSEGGTGRYEQFF. The DNA for the CDR3 is TGTGCCAGCAGCTCCGAGGGGGGGACAGGTCGGTATGAGCAGTTCTTC.

The chain couples TRBV10-1 to TRBJ1-2, with D maybe TRBD1 (5 bases). With 2 bases removed from V and 8 bases from J, the gap between germline ends came to 12 bases. This CDR3 spans 13 amino acids. CDR1 and CDR2 (germline): WNHNN, SYGVQD (reference sequence). CDR3 sequence reads: CASSEDSLGGYTF. The CDR3 DNA reads as TGCGCCAGCAGTGAGGACAGTCTGGGGGGCTACACCTTC.

This clone was seen more than once but under ten times. The chain combines TRBV28 with TRBJ2-5; D remains unclear. Germline CDR1 and CDR2: MDHEN and SYDVKM. Trimming left V 6 bases short and J 1 base short, with 18 bases between. This CDR3 has 16 residues. The CDR3 DNA reads as TGTGCCAGCAGCCCGGTTGGTTATGGGCTCCAAGAGACCCAGTACTTC. This encodes CASSPVGYGLQETQYF.

The chain joins TRBV5-4 to TRBJ2-4; D is possibly TRBD2 (6 bases). The CDR3 runs to 15 residues. CDR1 and CDR2 (germline): SGHNT, YYREEE (reference sequence). Trimming took off 0 bases at V and 2 bases at J, with 9 bases between the two ends. CDR3 region: CASSLAGGSKNIQYF. The DNA of the CDR3 is TGTGCCAGCAGCTTGGCCGGAGGGTCCAAAAACATTCAGTACTTC. The complete variable domain, with remaining parts taken from reference TRBV5-4 and TRBJ2-4, reads ETGVTQSPTHLIKTRGQQVTLRCSSQSGHNTVSWYQQALGQGPQFIFQYYREEENGRGNFPPRFSGLQFPNYSSELNVNALELDDSALYLCASSLAGGSKNIQYFGAGTRLSVL.